This T cell receptor beta chain was found in a study of blood T cell repertoires in COVID-19. Study overall: Whether acute or convalescent, the COVID-19 samples came from the United States, Italy and Spain. T cells, B-cell-depleted T cells, or PBMCs provided the cDNA or gDNA that served as material.

Per germline, CDR1 MRHNA and CDR2 SNTAGT. Between the trimmed V and J ends, which lost 4 bases and 11 bases, there was a span of 27 bases. CDR3 size: 16 residues. Authors' methods: Estimation of nucleated cell counts relied on the amplification of reference gene primers. Method: immunoSEQ multiplex PCR; TCRdb's copy keeps in-frame clones and lacks some. The V and J calls and the clone size are those of that table, but D and trimming were determined from the DNA. Seen here are around 42,000 clones, 90% observed once, and the top ten hold less than 3%. This sequence joins TRBV6-4 and TRBJ2-7, with D perhaps matching TRBD2 (5 bases). The sequence derives from a man in his fifties with active COVID-19. The sequenced sample consisted of peripheral blood. CDR3 nucleotide sequence: TGTGCCAGCAGTGTCGCCCTTGGGCGTCTTTGGGAGTGGGAGTACTTC. Its protein is CASSVALGRLWEWEYF.